The 14 T cell receptor beta chains below come from one sample, sequenced in a study of blood T cell repertoires in COVID-19. Some clones are missing from TCRdb's copy, which holds only in-frame ones; the method was immunoSEQ multiplex PCR. The data show 100,000 to 150,000 clones, more than 85% seen once. Sequencing input: peripheral blood. The receptor source for this set is a man aged 50-59 years with COVID-19, enrolled during active disease.

This clone was recorded once. This rearrangement joins TRBV4-3 to TRBJ1-6, with a possible D match to TRBD1 (6 bases). The CDR3 is 22 residues long. The V end lost 0 bases, the J end lost 1 base, and 25 bases lay between the germline ends. Germline CDR1 is LGHNA and CDR2 is YSLEER. The CDR3 coding sequence is TGCGCCAGCAGCCAAGATCCTTTTCCGGGACAAGGGGTGGGATCCTATAATTCACCCCTCCACTTT. This translates into CASSQDPFPGQGVGSYNSPLHF.

J is TRBJ2-1 and V is TRBV7-9; TRBD2 matches at 7 bases. After removal of 3 bases from V and 8 bases from J, the junction contained 7 bases not matched to a gene. This CDR3 has 14 amino acids. Germline CDR1 and CDR2: SEHNR and FQNEAQ (reference sequence). The DNA of the CDR3 is TGTGCCAGCAGCTTGGGGGGGAGTGAGGATGAGCAGTTCTTC. This encodes CASSLGGSEDEQFF.

The genes are TRBV9 and TRBJ2-7; perhaps TRBD2 as D (5 bases). The length of the CDR3 is 14 residues. Germline CDR1 and CDR2: SGDLS and YYNGEE. The germline V and J ends were trimmed by 0 bases and 5 bases, with 12 bases remaining between them. CDR3 protein: CASSVGGKSDEQYF. CDR3 nucleotides: TGTGCCAGCAGCGTAGGAGGGAAGAGCGACGAGCAGTACTTC.

This sequence joins TRBV4-1 and TRBJ1-3; D possibly corresponds to TRBD1 (5 bases). Per the germline V gene, CDR1 is MGHRA and CDR2 is YSYEKL. The CDR3 has 14 residues. The V end lost 1 base, the J end lost 4 bases, and 8 bases lay between the germline ends. CDR3 amino acids: CASSQGGLGNTIYF. Here the CDR3 DNA reads TGCGCCAGCAGCCAAGGGGGCTTAGGAAACACCATATATTTT.

This sequence joins TRBV11-1 and TRBJ1-1; D uncertain. This CDR3 comprises 14 residues. Trimming took 5 bases from V and 5 from J, leaving 15 bases between them. Germline CDR1 SGHAT, CDR2 FQDESV (reference sequence). The CDR3 region has the DNA TGTGCCAGCAGCCAAACGGCCGCGGGGACTGAAGCTTTCTTT. It specifies CASSQTAAGTEAFF.

The V gene is TRBV25-1, the J gene TRBJ2-3; 7 bases match TRBD2. Germline V gene data show CDR1 as MGHDK and CDR2 as SYGVNS. With V trimmed by 5 bases and J by 1 base, 6 bases remained unmatched. This CDR3 spans 15 amino acids. Here the CDR3 DNA reads TGTGCCAGCAGTCCGAGGGCGGGAGGCACAGATACGCAGTATTTT. Amino acid sequence: CASSPRAGGTDTQYF.

This clone has a single count. The V call is TRBV28, the J call TRBJ2-7, with 9 bases matching TRBD2. The CDR3 has 15 amino acids. V trimming: 5 bases; J trimming: 5 bases; junction bases outside the gene matches: 10. Germline CDR1 reads MDHEN; CDR2 reads SYDVKM. The CDR3 bases are TGTGCCAGCAGTCCGGAGGCGGGAGGGAGGAACGAGCAGTACTTC. Protein product: CASSPEAGGRNEQYF.

The CDR3 sequence is CASHRDRGSEKLFF. DNA for the CDR3: TGTGCCAGCCACCGGGACAGGGGGAGTGAAAAACTGTTTTTT. The chain is built from TRBV19 and TRBJ1-4, with 11 nucleotides matching TRBD1. From germline, CDR1 is LNHDA and CDR2 SQIVND (reference sequence). The CDR3 covers 14 residues. The V and J ends lost 9 bases and 7 bases, in that order; junction bases with no gene match: 7.

V is TRBV27 and J is TRBJ2-1; D unclear. CDR1 and CDR2 (germline): MNHEY, SMNVEV (reference sequence). Between the trimmed V and J ends, which lost 0 bases and 4 bases, there was a span of 4 bases. The length of the CDR3 is 13 residues. The CDR3 nucleotides read TGTGCCAGCAGTTTATCGCAGTACAATGAGCAGTTCTTC. This translates into CASSLSQYNEQFF.

V gene TRBV6-7 combines with J gene TRBJ1-4; 11 bases agree with TRBD1. Being an ORF, TRBV6-7 has a function that is uncertain. Unmatched junction bases numbered 7, after V lost 6 bases and J lost 7 bases. The CDR3 covers 15 residues. The DNA of the CDR3 is TGTGCCAGCAGACTAACCGGGACAGGGGGTGAAAAACTGTTTTTT. Translated, it gives CASRLTGTGGEKLFF.

The chain carries TRBV27 and TRBJ1-2; maybe TRBD1 (5 bases). Trimming removed 2 bases from V and 0 bases from J, with 7 bases in between. Germline loops: CDR1 MNHEY, CDR2 SMNVEV (reference sequence). The CDR3 is 14 amino acids. DNA of the CDR3: TGTGCCAGCAGTTTAGACAGAGCTAACTATGGCTACACCTTC. Its protein product is CASSLDRANYGYTF.

The chain links TRBV12-5 to TRBJ2-1, with 12 bases that match TRBD2. CDR3 length equals 14 residues. Germline loops: CDR1 LGHNT, CDR2 FRNRAP. Unmatched junction bases numbered 4, after V lost 7 bases and J lost 6 bases. The CDR3 here is CASARTSGTNEQFF. The CDR3, as DNA: TGTGCTAGTGCGAGGACTAGCGGGACCAATGAGCAGTTCTTC.

A single count supports this clone. The chain has TRBV20-1 and TRBJ2-1; TRBD2 matches at 7 bases. Germline values: CDR1 DFQATT, CDR2 SNEGSKA (reference sequence). V dropped 8 bases and J dropped 8; count of bases not matched to a gene: 15. The CDR3 runs to 14 residues. CDR3 protein: CSSSGRGGRDEQFF. CDR3 sequence (DNA): TGCAGTTCCAGTGGGAGGGGCGGTCGGGATGAGCAGTTCTTC.

This clone showed up just a few times. V gene TRBV7-9 combines with J gene TRBJ2-2; TRBD1 agrees at 9 bases. Trimming took 5 bases from V and 1 from J; bases not matched to a gene: 2. Germline-derived CDR1 and CDR2 are SEHNR and FQNEAQ (reference sequence). This CDR3 has 15 amino acids. The CDR3 DNA is TGTGCCAGCAGCCCGGGACAGGGGAACACCGGGGAGCTGTTTTTT. Translated: CASSPGQGNTGELFF.